These 26 T cell receptor beta chains share one sample of origin, sequenced in a study of cytomegalovirus exposure and HLA in healthy donors. It was with 60 Vbeta and 13 Jbeta primers that the PCR ran. TCRdb keeps only in-frame clones here, not all; method: immunoSEQ multiplex PCR. The sample consists of about 130,000 clones, around three quarters of them appearing once. The material sequenced was PBMCs. Receptors were obtained from a man aged 40-55 years in good health and CMV-seropositive.

The CDR3 sequence is CASSPNGLAYNEQFF. The DNA of the CDR3 is TGTGCCAGCTCACCAAATGGACTAGCCTACAATGAGCAGTTCTTC. The chain links TRBV18 to TRBJ2-1, with 7 nucleotides matching TRBD2. V shed 2 bases, J shed 2 bases, and the junction held 3 bases outside the gene matches. CDR1 is KGHSH and CDR2 is LQKENI in the germline V gene. The CDR3 spans 15 residues.

Here the CDR3 DNA reads TGTGCCAGCAGCCCGCCCGGGGGGGCGCCTGGGGCCAACGTCCTGACTTTC. It is translated as CASSPPGGAPGANVLTF. This rearrangement joins TRBV7-9 to TRBJ2-6; 8 bases fit TRBD2. The CDR3 has 17 amino acids. With 5 bases clipped from V and 2 bases from J, the junction kept 8 bases outside the gene matches. Germline V lookup: CDR1 SEHNR, CDR2 FQNEAQ (reference sequence).

This chain joins TRBV6-4 and TRBJ2-7, with D possibly matching TRBD2 (5 bases). Germline loops: CDR1 MRHNA, CDR2 SNTAGT. The germline V and J ends were trimmed by 4 bases and 4 bases, with 11 bases remaining between them. CDR3 length equals 13 residues. The CDR3 nucleotides are TGTGCCAGCAGTGCCTGGGCGGGTTACGAGCAGTACTTC. Protein product: CASSAWAGYEQYF.

This chain joins TRBV30 and TRBJ2-7, with 8 bases aligning to TRBD1. This CDR3 comprises 14 residues. The junction had 7 bases not matched to a gene; V was cut back by 0 bases and J by 6 bases. Germline CDR1 is GTSNPN and CDR2 is SVGIG (reference sequence). The CDR3 loop reads CAWSVGTGGREQYF. For the CDR3, the DNA is TGTGCCTGGAGTGTTGGTACAGGGGGACGCGAGCAGTACTTC.

This chain connects TRBV27 to TRBJ1-1; 9 positions match TRBD1. The J segment lost 6 bases and the V segment lost 5 bases, leaving 10 bases of the junction unmatched. This CDR3 has 15 amino acids. Germline V CDR1 and CDR2: MNHEY, SMNVEV (reference sequence). Written as DNA, the CDR3 is TGTGCCAGCAGTAGACCGGGACAGGGAGGGGCTGAAGCTTTCTTT. As protein: CASSRPGQGGAEAFF.

Only one count was recorded for this clone. V and J are TRBV18 and TRBJ2-2; D not certain. The CDR3 totals 14 residues. Trimming pared 0 bases from V and 7 bases from J, leaving 9 bases between. Germline V gene sequence: CDR1 KGHSH, CDR2 LQKENI. The CDR3 loop is CASSPPSGGGELFF. Written as DNA, the CDR3 is TGTGCCAGCTCACCACCGTCCGGCGGCGGGGAGCTGTTTTTT.

V usage is TRBV2 and J usage is TRBJ2-7, with D maybe TRBD2 (5 bases). V lost 2 bases and J 0 bases, leaving 11 bases between the germline ends. Germline assignment: CDR1 SNHLY and CDR2 FYNNEI. The CDR3 runs to 15 residues. The CDR3 region has the DNA TGTGCCAGCAGTGAATCACCGGGGAGCTCCTACGAGCAGTACTTC. Amino acid sequence: CASSESPGSSYEQYF. The entire variable domain, with the rest obtained from reference TRBV2 and TRBJ2-7, is as follows: EPEVTQTPSHQVTQMGQEVILRCVPISNHLYFYWYRQILGQKVEFLVSFYNNEISEKSEIFDDQFSVERPDGSNFTLKIRSTKLEDSAMYFCASSESPGSSYEQYFGPGTRLTVT.

This chain uses TRBV6-4 with TRBJ2-1; 12 nucleotides align to TRBD2. CDR1 MRHNA and CDR2 SNTAGT come from the germline V gene. This CDR3 spans 18 amino acids. Unmatched junction bases numbered 15, after V lost 6 bases and J lost 6 bases. Written as DNA, the CDR3 is TGTGCCAGCAGCAGACTAGCGGGAGTTTTGCTTGTTGGCAATGAGCAGTTCTTC. Translating gives CASSRLAGVLLVGNEQFF.

This chain links TRBV9 with TRBJ2-7; D might be TRBD2 (6 bases). Deletions cut 3 bases from V and 7 bases from J, with 20 bases between. This CDR3 spans 15 amino acids. Germline V lookup: CDR1 SGDLS, CDR2 YYNGEE. CDR3 nucleotides: TGTGCCAGCAGCGCCTCGCCGGGACTGGCTTCAGAGCAGTACTTC. This translates into CASSASPGLASEQYF.

This clone was seen just once. The rearrangement links TRBV10-3 to TRBJ1-2; 7 bases agree with TRBD1. Trimming removed 2 bases from V and 0 bases from J; junction bases left unmatched: 0. Germline V gene data show CDR1 as ENHRY and CDR2 as SYGVKD. The CDR3 spans 14 residues. CDR3 sequence reads: CAISEDRANYGYTF. The CDR3 DNA reads as TGTGCCATCAGTGAGGACAGGGCTAACTATGGCTACACCTTC.

The chain's CDR3 is CAWSPGAAGYTF. CDR3 nucleotides: TGTGCCTGGAGTCCAGGGGCGGCTGGCTACACCTTC. The V and J genes are TRBV30 and TRBJ1-2; perhaps TRBD1 as D (6 bases). The V and J ends lost 2 bases and 7 bases respectively, with 11 bases between them. From germline, CDR1 is GTSNPN and CDR2 SVGIG (reference sequence). This CDR3 is 12 amino acids long.

The chain is built from TRBV14 and TRBJ2-1; 12 bases map to TRBD2. V was pared by 0 bases and J by 10 bases, with 4 bases of the junction left unmatched. Germline V gene lookup returns CDR1 SGHDN and CDR2 FVKESK. The CDR3 contains 15 residues. CDR3 DNA: TGTGCCAGCAGCCAAGAACTAGCGGGGGGCGGGGAGCAGTTCTTC. It encodes CASSQELAGGGEQFF.

This clone has only a few counts. CDR3 in amino acids: CAWRDRAHEKLFF. DNA of the CDR3: TGTGCCTGGAGGGACAGGGCGCACGAAAAACTGTTTTTT. This chain uses TRBV30 with TRBJ1-4, with 8 bases that match TRBD1. The ends lost 3 bases at V and 8 bases at J; junction bases unmatched: 5. This CDR3 contains 13 residues. Germline V gives CDR1 GTSNPN, CDR2 SVGIG (reference sequence).

In its sample, this clone was seen once. CDR3 DNA sequence: TGTGCCAGCAGCGCGGGACTCCTGGGCGTACAAGAGACCCAGTACTTC. Its translation: CASSAGLLGVQETQYF. The rearrangement uses TRBV5-4 and TRBJ2-5, with a tentative D call TRBD2 (6 bases). V was pared by 4 bases and J by 2 bases, with 18 bases between. The CDR3 runs to 16 residues. From germline, CDR1 is SGHNT and CDR2 YYREEE (reference sequence).

V is TRBV5-1 and J is TRBJ1-1; D possibly corresponds to TRBD1 (5 bases). This CDR3 is built from 13 residues. Looked up from germline, CDR1 is SGHRS and CDR2 is YFSETQ. Trimming cost V 0 bases and J 8 bases, with 11 bases left between them. The CDR3 nucleotides read TGCGCCAGCAGCTTGGGACAGACAGCCGAAGCTTTCTTT. Residues: CASSLGQTAEAFF.

The chain has TRBV7-8 and TRBJ2-1, with a tentative D call TRBD2 (6 bases). V shed 0 bases and J shed 4 bases, with 7 bases lying between them. The CDR3 is 14 residues long. Germline-derived CDR1 and CDR2 are SGHVS and FQNEAQ. DNA of the CDR3: TGTGCCAGCAGCTTAGCGGGAGGTTACAATGAGCAGTTCTTC. Its translation: CASSLAGGYNEQFF.

The chain couples TRBV7-3 to TRBJ1-3; D gene ambiguous. CDR3 length equals 18 residues. V lost 0 bases and J lost 0, with 15 bases in between. The V gene's germline CDR1 is SGHTA and CDR2 FQGTGA. The CDR3: CASSLTFEQTSSGNTIYF. CDR3 in DNA: TGTGCCAGCAGCTTAACTTTCGAACAGACGAGCTCTGGAAACACCATATATTTT.

This sequence joins TRBV11-2 and TRBJ2-7; 9 nucleotides align to TRBD2. The CDR3 sequence is 15 residues long. Trimming took 7 bases from V and 4 from J; bases not matched to a gene: 11. Germline lookup yields CDR1 SGHAT and CDR2 FQNNGV. CDR3 loop: CASTPAFAGGYEQYF. As DNA, the CDR3 is TGTGCCAGCACCCCAGCCTTTGCGGGAGGGTACGAGCAGTACTTC.

The gene calls are TRBV5-1 and TRBJ2-1, with 8 positions matching TRBD2. J was trimmed by 2 bases and V by 4 bases; bases with no gene match: 8. Germline V gene data show CDR1 as SGHRS and CDR2 as YFSETQ. The CDR3 runs to 16 residues. This CDR3 reads CASSPQASGPYNEQFF. The CDR3 region has the DNA TGCGCCAGCAGCCCTCAGGCTAGCGGGCCCTACAATGAGCAGTTCTTC.

The chain combines TRBV5-1 with TRBJ2-5; 8 bases line up with TRBD1. The germline CDR1 and CDR2 sequences are SGHRS and YFSETQ. Germline trimming cut 4 bases from V and 4 bases from J; bases unmatched to any gene: 3. The CDR3 has 13 residues. The CDR3 sequence: CASSLGQGETQYF. The CDR3 DNA is TGCGCCAGCAGCCTCGGACAGGGAGAGACCCAGTACTTC.

The CDR3 is CASSEQREGTGELFF. In nucleotides, the CDR3 is TGTGCCAGCAGTGAACAGCGGGAGGGCACCGGGGAGCTGTTTTTT. The chain links TRBV2 to TRBJ2-2; 10 positions agree with TRBD2. V dropped 2 bases and J dropped 4; count of bases not matched to a gene: 1. This CDR3 has 15 amino acids. Germline values: CDR1 SNHLY, CDR2 FYNNEI.

In the case of this clone: This likely comes from a read error, as the CDR3 has no conserved phenylalanine or tryptophan at its end. The chain joins TRBV30 to TRBJ1-1, with a tentative D call TRBD1 (6 bases). The CDR3 has 13 amino acids. Germline-derived CDR1 and CDR2 are GTSNPN and SVGIG (reference sequence). Between the trimmed V and J ends, which lost 3 bases and 7 bases, there was a span of 15 bases. As DNA, the CDR3 is TGTGCCTGGAGCGCCCAAGGGGGAATTGAAGCTTTCCTT. Translation: CAWSAQGGIEAFL.

The J gene is TRBJ1-5, the V gene TRBV18; possibly TRBD1 for D (6 bases). Per the germline V gene, CDR1 is KGHSH and CDR2 is LQKENI. CDR3 length equals 14 residues. V was clipped by 6 bases and J by 5 bases, with 14 bases between them. CDR3 residues: CASSPRGRDQPQHF. The CDR3 bases are TGTGCCAGCTCCCCGAGGGGGAGGGATCAGCCCCAGCATTTT.

The rearrangement joins TRBV10-3 to TRBJ2-5; 9 bases map to TRBD2. The V segment lost 8 bases and the J segment 2 bases; nucleotides outside the gene matches: 9. Per germline, CDR1 ENHRY and CDR2 SYGVKD. The CDR3 extends over 15 amino acids. Here the CDR3 reads CAIQSRAGGQETQYF. As DNA, the CDR3 is TGTGCCATCCAGAGTAGGGCGGGAGGGCAAGAGACCCAGTACTTC.

Here the CDR3 reads CASSPGLAGNYNEQFF. The CDR3 bases are TGCGCCAGCAGCCCAGGACTAGCGGGAAACTACAATGAGCAGTTCTTC. The chain recombines TRBV5-1 with TRBJ2-1, with 12 bases lining up with TRBD2. The trim removed 4 bases at V and 3 bases at J, leaving 5 bases unmatched. This CDR3 region has 16 residues. Germline loops: CDR1 SGHRS, CDR2 YFSETQ.

The chain employs TRBV19 and TRBJ2-7; 7 bases agree with TRBD2. The V gene end was trimmed by 5 bases and the J gene end by 7 bases; junction bases not matched to a gene: 17. The germline V gene has CDR1 LNHDA and CDR2 SQIVND (reference sequence). This CDR3 comprises 16 residues. The CDR3 spells CASSPRASGLFREQYF. CDR3 nucleotide sequence: TGTGCCAGTAGTCCCCGGGCTAGCGGACTTTTCAGGGAGCAGTACTTC. Together with reference TRBV19 and TRBJ2-7, the CDR3 gives the full variable domain: DGGITQSPKYLFRKEGQNVTLSCEQNLNHDAMYWYRQDPGQGLRLIYYSQIVNDFQKGDIAEGYSVSREKKESFPLTVTSAQKNPTAFYLCASSPRASGLFREQYFGPGTRLTVT.